The next 3 T cell receptor beta chains were all read from a single sample in a study of T cells in Graves' hyperthyroidism and ophthalmopathy. There were TCR beta CDR3 regions amplified from RNA transcripts. First-round RT-PCR with HTBI primers amplified the TCR CDR3 region. MiXCR, applied by TCRdb to the multiplex PCR reads, yields one record per CDR3 protein. This sample has roughly 500,000 distinct CDR3 sequences; about 46% occur once, and the top ten carry 44%. The source material was peripheral blood or thyroid tissue (not recorded which). The source is an adult woman with Graves' disease, either hyperthyroidism or ophthalmopathy (not recorded which).

This clonotype turned up a few times. The chain links TRBV11-2 to TRBJ2-5; D assignment may be TRBD1 or TRBD2 (6 bases each). Trimming left V 5 bases short and J 4 bases short, with 14 bases between. The CDR3 loop spans 14 amino acids. CDR1 is SGHAT, CDR2 FQNNGV, per germline. This chain's CDR3 is CASSLGGAGETQYF. DNA for the CDR3: TGTGCCAGCAGCCTAGGGGGAGCGGGAGAGACCCAGTACTTC. The full variable domain, with the rest looked up from reference TRBV11-2 and TRBJ2-5, is EAGVAQSPRYKIIEKRQSVAFWCNPISGHATLYWYQQILGQGPKLLIQFQNNGVVDDSQLPKDRFSAERLKGVDSTLKIQPAKLEDSAVYLCASSLGGAGETQYFGPGTRLLVL.

This clonotype was counted only a few times. V is TRBV20-1 and J is TRBJ2-7; D may be TRBD1 (6 bases). The CDR3 covers 14 residues. CDR1 and CDR2 from the germline V gene are DFQATT and SNEGSKA (reference sequence). The ends were cut back, 0 bases at V and 3 bases at J, with 12 bases in the middle. CDR3 sequence: CSARDDRTVYEQYF. In DNA, the CDR3 is TGCAGTGCTAGAGACGACAGGACCGTCTACGAGCAGTACTTC.

This clonotype was counted many times. J is TRBJ2-7 and V is TRBV7-2; 7 positions match TRBD2. V dropped 5 bases and J dropped 3; count of bases not matched to a gene: 10. This CDR3 spans 15 amino acids. The germline gives CDR1 SGHTA, CDR2 FQGNSA. Here the CDR3 reads CASSRDDSGFYEQYF. CDR3 sequence (DNA): TGTGCCAGCAGCCGGGACGATAGCGGGTTCTACGAGCAGTACTTC.